This section outlines one T cell receptor beta chain sequence together with its context. The CDR3 has 13 residues. Per germline, CDR1 LNHDA and CDR2 SQIVND (reference sequence). Trimming cost V 7 bases and J 7 bases; bases outside gene matches: 7. The assay was immunoSEQ multiplex PCR, and TCRdb's table has in-frame clones only and misses some. The sample has 150,000 or so clones, around 83% seen once. These data are taken from a study of blood T cell repertoires in COVID-19. Study at large: Sample material is recorded as cDNA or gDNA derived from T cells, B-cell-depleted T cells, or PBMCs.

The TCR was taken from a woman aged 60 to 75 with COVID-19, enrolled during active disease. The V and J genes are TRBV19 and TRBJ1-5; TRBD1 agrees at 7 bases. Material for sequencing was peripheral blood. CDR3 in amino acids: CASKQGGGQPQHF. CDR3 in DNA: TGTGCCAGTAAACAAGGGGGCGGACAGCCCCAGCATTTT. Based on the CDR3 plus reference TRBV19 and TRBJ1-5, the full variable domain is DGGITQSPKYLFRKEGQNVTLSCEQNLNHDAMYWYRQDPGQGLRLIYYSQIVNDFQKGDIAEGYSVSREKKESFPLTVTSAQKNPTAFYLCASKQGGGQPQHFGDGTRLSIL.